The clone carrying this T cell receptor (beta chain) was detected a few times. As yet, its antigen is unknown. This sample was included in a study of liver allograft versus peripheral blood T cells. Overall study context: Transplanted livers held T cell receptor repertoires, and these were compared with repertoires in recipients' peripheral blood. Study results and caveats: Liver allograft and peripheral blood T cell receptor repertoires reportedly differed.

Trimming pared 3 bases from V and 5 bases from J, leaving 20 bases between. The CDR3 is made up of 16 amino acids. In TCRdb, the reads were re-called with MiXCR into one record per CDR3 protein. This sample has about 7,300 distinct CDR3 sequences, with around a sixth found just once. The receptor comes from a human patient who had a liver transplant. Some T cells may be supplied by the graft donor. The rearrangement uses TRBV12-3 or TRBV12-4 and TRBJ2-7; perhaps TRBD2 as D (7 bases). CDR3 nucleotide sequence: TGTGCCAGCAGTTTGTGGGGTGGGGGGGCAAGGAACGAGCAGTACTTC. Its protein product is CASSLWGGGARNEQYF.